This entry lists 17 T cell receptor beta chains sequenced from one sample in a study of T-cell reconstitution after alpha-beta-depleted transplantation in children. TCRbeta library construction was performed incorporating unique molecular identifiers. A single record per CDR3 protein comes from TCRdb applying MiXCR to the PCR reads. The table has 300,000 to 400,000 distinct CDR3 sequences, roughly 16% seen once. The sequenced sample was PBMCs, mostly from graft donor cells, obtained 360 days after TCRalphabeta/CD19-depleted stem cell transplant. All receptors come from a male patient aged 2-10 years who had a stem cell transplant for acute lymphoblastic leukemia, so the T cells may come from the graft donor.

The chain has TRBV11-2 and TRBJ2-7, with 9 positions matching TRBD2. This CDR3 has 19 residues. V shed 5 bases, J shed 5 bases, and the junction held 22 bases outside the gene matches. In germline, CDR1 is SGHAT, CDR2 FQNNGV. The CDR3 loop is CASSRSTLAGQISFHEQYF. The DNA for the CDR3 is TGTGCCAGCAGCCGATCCACCCTAGCGGGACAAATATCGTTCCACGAGCAGTACTTC. Variable domain in full (rest from reference TRBV11-2 and TRBJ2-7): EAGVAQSPRYKIIEKRQSVAFWCNPISGHATLYWYQQILGQGPKLLIQFQNNGVVDDSQLPKDRFSAERLKGVDSTLKIQPAKLEDSAVYLCASSRSTLAGQISFHEQYFGPGTRLTVT.

The V gene is TRBV5-1, the J gene TRBJ1-1, with unresolved D. Looked up from germline, CDR1 is SGHRS and CDR2 is YFSETQ. V shed 5 bases and J shed 1 base, with 9 bases lying between them. This CDR3 contains 13 residues. The CDR3: CASRTGRNTEAFF. In nucleotides, the CDR3 is TGCGCCAGCAGAACCGGGCGGAACACTGAAGCTTTCTTT.

In this sample, this clonotype turned up a few times. This rearrangement joins TRBV11-1 to TRBJ2-7; TRBD2 is a possible D gene (6 bases). V was trimmed by 1 base and J by 4 bases, leaving 11 bases between them. The CDR3 contains 14 residues. Per the germline V gene, CDR1 is SGHAT and CDR2 is FQDESV (reference sequence). The CDR3 coding sequence is TGTGCCAGCAGCTTAGGGGGCGCGGGATACGAGCAGTACTTC. Its protein product is CASSLGGAGYEQYF. Complete variable domain (other parts from reference TRBV11-1 and TRBJ2-7): EAEVAQSPRYKITEKSQAVAFWCDPISGHATLYWYRQILGQGPELLVQFQDESVVDDSQLPKDRFSAERLKGVDSTLKIQPAELGDSAMYLCASSLGGAGYEQYFGPGTRLTVT.

This clonotype was picked up many times. The V and J genes are TRBV7-9 and TRBJ2-5; the match to TRBD2 covers 11 bases. Germline trimming cut 5 bases from V and 5 bases from J; bases unmatched to any gene: 7. Germline V gene data show CDR1 as SEHNR and CDR2 as FQNEAQ (reference sequence). The CDR3 has 15 amino acids. CDR3: CASSHRLAGLETQYF. The DNA for the CDR3 is TGTGCCAGCAGCCACCGACTAGCGGGATTGGAGACCCAGTACTTC.

The chain employs TRBV6-1 and TRBJ2-2, with a weak D call TRBD1 (5 bases). Germline V gene sequence: CDR1 MNHNS, CDR2 SASEGT. V lost 5 bases and J lost 0, with 13 bases in between. The CDR3 totals 16 residues. The CDR3 sequence is CASSRQTVPNTGELFF. The CDR3 DNA reads as TGTGCCAGCAGTCGACAGACAGTCCCGAACACCGGGGAGCTGTTTTTT.

This clonotype was counted ten times or more. The chain's CDR3 is CASSHRAKGAGTEQFF. For the CDR3, the DNA is TGTGCCAGCAGCCACCGAGCGAAAGGCGCCGGGACTGAGCAGTTCTTC. The chain combines TRBV3-1 with TRBJ2-1, with D perhaps given as TRBD1 or TRBD2 (5 bases each). The CDR3 totals 16 residues. Deletions cut 3 bases from V and 9 bases from J, with 21 bases between. From germline, CDR1 is LGHDT and CDR2 YNNKEL (reference sequence).

This clonotype was found many times. The gene calls are TRBV5-1 and TRBJ1-2; 9 bases align to TRBD1. After removal of 1 base from V and 6 bases from J, the junction contained 7 bases not matched to a gene. The CDR3 length is 15 residues. From germline, CDR1 is SGHRS and CDR2 YFSETQ. CDR3 nucleotide sequence: TGCGCCAGCAGCTTGCGCCCCGGGACAGGGAATGGCTACACCTTC. Protein sequence: CASSLRPGTGNGYTF. The whole variable domain, remainder taken from reference TRBV5-1 and TRBJ1-2, is KAGVTQTPRYLIKTRGQQVTLSCSPISGHRSVSWYQQTPGQGLQFLFEYFSETQRNKGNFPGRFSGRQFSNSRSEMNVSTLELGDSALYLCASSLRPGTGNGYTFGSGTRLTVV.

There are many counts of this clonotype. The chain links TRBV27 to TRBJ2-2; 9 nucleotides line up with TRBD2. The CDR3 contains 15 residues. V trimming: 3 bases; J trimming: 7 bases; junction bases outside the gene matches: 6. The germline V gene has CDR1 MNHEY and CDR2 SMNVEV (reference sequence). DNA of the CDR3: TGTGCCAGCAGTTTGGAGGGACTAGCAAGCGGGGAGCTGTTTTTT. Its translation is CASSLEGLASGELFF.

A few counts support this clonotype. V gene TRBV7-2 combines with J gene TRBJ2-7; 9 bases map to TRBD2. Germline CDR1 is SGHTA and CDR2 is FQGNSA. The CDR3 covers 15 residues. V was pared by 3 bases and J by 5 bases, with 8 bases of the junction left unmatched. For the CDR3, the DNA is TGTGCCAGCAGCTTTAGCGGGAGAAGGAGGGACGAGCAGTACTTC. It yields the protein CASSFSGRRRDEQYF.

The chain combines TRBV5-1 with TRBJ1-6, with 7 positions matching TRBD1. Germline lookup yields CDR1 SGHRS and CDR2 YFSETQ. The CDR3 is 15 amino acids. V lost 1 base, J lost 7 bases, and 5 bases stayed unmatched. This CDR3 reads CASSLWTGTNSPLHF. CDR3 DNA sequence: TGCGCCAGCAGCTTGTGGACAGGAACCAATTCACCCCTCCACTTT. The variable domain in full, completed from reference TRBV5-1 and TRBJ1-6, reads KAGVTQTPRYLIKTRGQQVTLSCSPISGHRSVSWYQQTPGQGLQFLFEYFSETQRNKGNFPGRFSGRQFSNSRSEMNVSTLELGDSALYLCASSLWTGTNSPLHFGNGTRLTVT.

This clonotype showed up many times. V is TRBV5-4 and J is TRBJ2-2; D not resolved. CDR1 and CDR2 (germline): SGHNT, YYREEE (reference sequence). Trimming took 0 bases from V and 4 from J, leaving 13 bases between them. The CDR3 spans 16 residues. CDR3 DNA: TGTGCCAGCAGCTTGGATCCTAGTAGTGGCACCGGGGAGCTGTTTTTT. Its protein is CASSLDPSSGTGELFF.

This clonotype was observed many times. The gene calls are TRBV28 and TRBJ2-4, with 8 positions matching TRBD2. CDR1 is MDHEN, CDR2 SYDVKM, per germline. After removal of 5 bases from V and 0 bases from J, the junction contained 6 bases not matched to a gene. The CDR3 is 16 residues long. This chain's CDR3 is CASSPRGGLAKNIQYF. CDR3 DNA: TGTGCCAGCAGTCCCCGGGGGGGCCTAGCCAAAAACATTCAGTACTTC.

This clonotype was recorded a few times. The chain combines TRBV5-1 with TRBJ1-1; D is undetermined. Germline V lookup: CDR1 SGHRS, CDR2 YFSETQ. This CDR3 region has 16 residues. V dropped 0 bases and J dropped 1 base, with 13 bases sitting between them. For the CDR3, the DNA is TGCGCCAGCAGCTTGGAAGGCGCATGGACGAACACTGAAGCTTTCTTT. Translating gives CASSLEGAWTNTEAFF. Combining the CDR3 with reference TRBV5-1 and TRBJ1-1 gives the whole variable domain KAGVTQTPRYLIKTRGQQVTLSCSPISGHRSVSWYQQTPGQGLQFLFEYFSETQRNKGNFPGRFSGRQFSNSRSEMNVSTLELGDSALYLCASSLEGAWTNTEAFFGQGTRLTVV.

This clonotype has more than one count but fewer than ten. The chain joins TRBV28 to TRBJ2-2; D perhaps matches TRBD2 (6 bases). The V end was cut by 3 bases, the J end by 9 bases, with 11 bases between. Germline CDR1 is MDHEN and CDR2 is SYDVKM. CDR3 length equals 13 residues. The CDR3, as DNA: TGTGCCAGCAGTTTGGAGGGGTCGCGGGAGCTGTTTTTT. Its translation: CASSLEGSRELFF.

This clonotype was counted a few times. The gene calls are TRBV18 and TRBJ2-4; maybe TRBD1 (5 bases). CDR1 and CDR2 from the germline V gene are KGHSH and LQKENI. V lost 1 base and J lost 6, with 22 bases in between. The length of the CDR3 is 18 residues. CDR3 residues: CASSPRSERGKFLNIQYF. The CDR3, as DNA: TGTGCCAGCTCACCACGAAGCGAAAGGGGCAAGTTCCTAAACATTCAGTACTTC. Complete variable domain (other parts from reference TRBV18 and TRBJ2-4): NAGVMQNPRHLVRRRGQEARLRCSPMKGHSHVYWYRQLPEEGLKFMVYLQKENIIDESGMPKERFSAEFPKEGPSILRIQQVVRGDSAAYFCASSPRSERGKFLNIQYFGAGTRLSVL.

The chain employs TRBV5-1 and TRBJ2-5; unclear D gene. The germline V gene has CDR1 SGHRS and CDR2 YFSETQ. V was trimmed by 5 bases and J by 5 bases, leaving 10 bases between them. The CDR3 runs 12 residues. CDR3 sequence: CASRDAGETQYF. The CDR3 DNA follows: TGCGCCAGCAGGGACGCTGGGGAGACCCAGTACTTC.

The genes are TRBV10-3 and TRBJ2-3; 13 nucleotides align to TRBD2. Germline V lookup: CDR1 ENHRY, CDR2 SYGVKD. The CDR3 totals 16 residues. V was clipped by 9 bases and J by 8 bases; unmatched bases: 14. This chain's CDR3 is CAISAGLAGSRGTQYF. CDR3 bases: TGTGCCATATCCGCGGGACTAGCGGGGTCTCGGGGTACGCAGTATTTT.